Listed below are T cell receptor beta chains from one sample, sequenced in a study of T-cell memory formation after mild COVID-19. TCRdb fed the 5' RACE reads into MiXCR, producing one record per CDR3 protein. The data show around 200,000 distinct CDR3 sequences, with about a fifth seen just once and about 23% held by the top ten. Material for sequencing was PBMCs or a T cell subset sorted from them (not recorded which). The origin of the receptors is an adult woman who had mild COVID-19 (a few samples of this study predate the infection). Cell type and time point are not known. Both conserved end residues are part of each CDR3. Each record gives: J gene, V gene, D gene, CDR3 protein. D genes are given only for firm matches.

TRBJ2-7 | TRBV5-1 | . | CASSLYGRESYEQYF
TRBJ1-5 | TRBV7-9 | TRBD1 | CASSLVGTDYSNQPQHF
TRBJ2-1 | TRBV6-1 | TRBD1 | CASGAWTGLYNEQFF
TRBJ2-7 | TRBV6-2/TRBV6-3 | . | CASTPAPRTASSYEQYF
TRBJ1-2 | TRBV10-3 | TRBD1 | CAISEVGQGADGYTF
TRBJ2-3 | TRBV27 | TRBD1 | CASSSGQGLTDTQYF
TRBJ2-1 | TRBV13 | TRBD2 | CASSLRLAGNEQFF
TRBJ2-3 | TRBV7-9 | . | CASSFPGTDTQYF
TRBJ2-7 | TRBV4-2 | . | CASSQRTDSYEQYF
TRBJ1-3 | TRBV11-2 | TRBD1 | CASSPDRGGSGNTIYF
TRBJ2-7 | TRBV5-6 | . | CASSSDPSSYEQYF
TRBJ1-1 | TRBV20-1 | . | CSASNSVGNNTEAFF
TRBJ2-2 | TRBV3-1 | . | CASSQDSPGNTGELFF
TRBJ2-1 | TRBV12-3/TRBV12-4 | TRBD2 | CASSRLGTSGSYNEQFF
TRBJ2-1 | TRBV14 | TRBD1 | CASSPGQDNEQFF
TRBJ2-3 | TRBV7-6 | . | CASSPWPGTDTQYF
TRBJ1-5 | TRBV7-6 | . | CASSRDINQPQHF
TRBJ2-7 | TRBV20-1 | TRBD2 | CSARGLAGLYEQYF
TRBJ2-1 | TRBV5-1 | . | CASGKRQIGFDEQFF
TRBJ1-3 | TRBV7-9 | . | CASPRDEGNTIYF
TRBJ2-2 | TRBV24-1 | TRBD1 | CATSDRGTGGDGELFF
TRBJ2-7 | TRBV5-6 | TRBD1 | CASSSGTAPGPSGYF
TRBJ2-2 | TRBV11-2 | . | CASSLVLGSGTGELFF
TRBJ1-2 | TRBV5-4 | TRBD1 | CASSPAGGSSLYGYTF
TRBJ1-2 | TRBV27 | TRBD1 | CASRGQGLDGYTF
TRBJ2-3 | TRBV27 | . | CASSLVFWGASGTDTQYF
TRBJ2-7 | TRBV5-1 | TRBD2 | CASRKNSGWVEQYF
TRBJ2-7 | TRBV6-2/TRBV6-3 | . | CASSHGSPPEYF
TRBJ2-2 | TRBV9 | . | CASSVGLNWDTGELFF
TRBJ2-1 | TRBV4-3 | TRBD2 | CASSQDLERELSSYNEQFF
TRBJ2-5 | TRBV7-9 | . | CASSSGTRIKETQYF
TRBJ1-5 | TRBV20-1 | . | CSARSSPGLDNQPQHF
TRBJ2-5 | TRBV21-1 | . | CASSGRGGQGETQYF
TRBJ2-4 | TRBV9 | TRBD1 | CASSAGTGQYF
TRBJ2-3 | TRBV13 | . | CASSLRGGEPLDTQYF
TRBJ2-5 | TRBV7-2 | . | CASSLDAGASPETQYF
TRBJ2-3 | TRBV20-1 | . | CSADQRDTQSTDTQYF
TRBJ2-7 | TRBV5-5 | TRBD1 | CASSSGTGRDEQYF
TRBJ2-7 | TRBV20-1 | . | CSARGPAGTTYEQYF
TRBJ2-7 | TRBV30 | TRBD1 | CALAGGVTYEQYF
TRBJ2-1 | TRBV11-2 | . | CASSMEAGKFF
TRBJ1-2 | TRBV12-3/TRBV12-4 | . | CASSSGPWGYTF
TRBJ2-7 | TRBV19 | . | CASSYVGDSYEQYF
TRBJ2-7 | TRBV27 | . | CASSLAASYEQYF
TRBJ2-3 | TRBV9 | TRBD1 | CASSPEGQGTDTQYF
TRBJ1-1 | TRBV6-1 | TRBD1 | CASSREAGTGDEAFF
TRBJ1-6 | TRBV6-5 | TRBD1 | CASSPGTGRSSPLHF
TRBJ1-2 | TRBV4-1 | . | CASSQGAWDTYGYTF
TRBJ2-3 | TRBV7-6 | TRBD2 | CASSLVSGGQDTQYF
TRBJ2-7 | TRBV25-1 | TRBD1 | CASSEFYGTGEDEQYF
TRBJ1-1 | TRBV5-5 | . | CASSPSAEAFF
TRBJ1-5 | TRBV12-3/TRBV12-4 | . | CASSFGVTSPQHF
TRBJ1-1 | TRBV24-1 | . | CATSVGGGTEAFF
TRBJ1-1 | TRBV6-1 | . | CASSDEEVLNTEAFF
TRBJ2-1 | TRBV19 | TRBD2 | CASTSASGYNEQFF